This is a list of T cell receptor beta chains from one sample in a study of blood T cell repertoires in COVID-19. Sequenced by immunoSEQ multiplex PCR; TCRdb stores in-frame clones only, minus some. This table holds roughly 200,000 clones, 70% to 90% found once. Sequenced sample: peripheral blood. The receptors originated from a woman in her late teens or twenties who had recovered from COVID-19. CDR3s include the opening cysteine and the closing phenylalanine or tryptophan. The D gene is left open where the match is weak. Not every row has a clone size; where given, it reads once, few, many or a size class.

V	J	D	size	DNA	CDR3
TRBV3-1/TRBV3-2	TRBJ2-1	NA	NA	TGTGCCAGCAGCCAAGGAGTGGGGGGTAGCTCCTACAATGAGCAGTTCTTC	CASSQGVGGSSYNEQFF
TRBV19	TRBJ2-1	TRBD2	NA	TGTGCCAGCGCTCCCGAAACTAGCGGGTGGTACAATGAGCAGTTCTTC	CASAPETSGWYNEQFF
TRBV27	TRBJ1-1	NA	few	TGTGCCAGCAGTGGAGGGGTATACACTGAAGCTTTCTTT	CASSGGVYTEAFF
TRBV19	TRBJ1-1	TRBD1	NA	TGTGCCAGTAGGGCCGACAGGGGGCGTATCACTGAAGCTTTCTTT	CASRADRGRITEAFF
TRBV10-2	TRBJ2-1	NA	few	TGCGCCAGCAGTCCAGGGGCCCTATTGGGGAATGAGCAGTTCTTC	CASSPGALLGNEQFF
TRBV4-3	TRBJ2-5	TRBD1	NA	TGCGCCAGCAGCCAAGGCCGACAGGGTCCAGAGACCCAGTACTTC	CASSQGRQGPETQYF
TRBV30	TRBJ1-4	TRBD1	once	TGTGCCTGGAACGGACAGGGAATCATTTTGGAAAAACTGTTTTTT	CAWNGQGIILEKLFF
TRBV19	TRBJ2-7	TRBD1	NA	TGTGCCAGTAGTACCGGACAGGGGGTTATCTACGAGCAGTACTTC	CASSTGQGVIYEQYF
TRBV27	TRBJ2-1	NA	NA	TGTGCCAGCAGTTTCAGGGTGGACAATGAGCAGTTCTTC	CASSFRVDNEQFF
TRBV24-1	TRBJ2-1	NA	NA	TGTGCCACCAGTGATCCGCCACTACCCGACAGGGCGGGGCACAATGAGCAGTTCTTC	CATSDPPLPDRAGHNEQFF
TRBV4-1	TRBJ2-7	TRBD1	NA	TGCGCCAGCAGCCAAGTTCAACCTCGGGACAGGGCCGCCGAGCAGTACTTC	CASSQVQPRDRAAEQYF
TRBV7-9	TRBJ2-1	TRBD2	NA	TGTGCCAGCAGCGCGACTAGCTCGTCCTACAATGAGCAGTTCTTC	CASSATSSSYNEQFF
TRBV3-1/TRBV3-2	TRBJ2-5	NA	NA	TGTGCCAGCAGCCAAGGCAGCCAAGAGACCCAGTACTTC	CASSQGSQETQYF
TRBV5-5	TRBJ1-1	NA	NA	TGTGCCAGCAGCCTGACAGTCAGTGAAGCTTTCTTT	CASSLTVSEAFF
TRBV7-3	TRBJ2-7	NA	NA	TGTGCCAGCAGCTTATTAGCAGATTCCTACGAGCAGTACTTC	CASSLLADSYEQYF
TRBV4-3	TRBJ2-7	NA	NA	TGCGCCAGCAGCCAAGCCTGGAGACAGGACCCCCCCTACGAGCAGTACTTC	CASSQAWRQDPPYEQYF
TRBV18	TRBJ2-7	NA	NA	TGTGCCAGCTCACGTGAGTCCTACGAGCAGTACTTC	CASSRESYEQYF
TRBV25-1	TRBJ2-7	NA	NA	TGTGCCAGCAGTGAATTAAAAGGAGCGCCTGGTTTGTGGGAGCAGTACTTC	CASSELKGAPGLWEQYF
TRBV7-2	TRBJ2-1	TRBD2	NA	TGTGCCAGCAGTCTCGGACTAGTCGGAAACAATGAGCAGTTCTTC	CASSLGLVGNNEQFF
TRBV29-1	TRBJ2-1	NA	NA	TGCAGCGTTCCAGTCTCCCCGTCCTACAATGAGCAGTTCTTC	CSVPVSPSYNEQFF
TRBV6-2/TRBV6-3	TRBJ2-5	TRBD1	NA	TGTGCCAGCAGTTACCCCCGGACAGGCCAAGAGACCCAGTACTTC	CASSYPRTGQETQYF
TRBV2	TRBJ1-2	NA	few	TGTGCCAGCAGGAACCAGGGAAGAGGCTACACCTTC	CASRNQGRGYTF
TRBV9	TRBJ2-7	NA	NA	TGTGCCAGCAGCGTGGGGGACACCTACGAGCAGTACTTC	CASSVGDTYEQYF
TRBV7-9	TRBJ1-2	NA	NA	TGTGCCAGCAGCTCGACAGGTTCTAACTATGGCTACACCTTC	CASSSTGSNYGYTF
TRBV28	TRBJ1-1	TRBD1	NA	TGTGCCAGCAGTTTATTCGACAGGGCTCCTGAAGCTTTCTTT	CASSLFDRAPEAFF